The present T cell receptor (beta chain) was sequenced within a study of T cells expressing NK-cell markers (dated by TCRdb to 2018 to 2020). A note on the overall study: Three sorted T-cell subsets (CD3+CD56+NKG2C+, CD3+CD56+NKG2C- and CD3+CD56-NKG2C+) from several donors had their TCR beta-chain repertoires profiled. Among the eight sequenced donors, seven were HCMV-seropositive and one was HCMV-seronegative. The eight sequenced donors were randomly selected healthy volunteers, three men and five women. The libraries were sequenced on Illumina HiSeq 2000/2500, MiSeq or NextSeq, producing 2 x 150 bp reads.

The full study reports these points: In several donors, the dominant CD3+CD56+NKG2C+ clonotypes ranked among the top 10 CD8+ clonotypes, making up roughly 1.0-7.0% of CD8+ T cells. Whether the expanded NKG2C-expressing T cell clones were specific for HCMV antigens remained unclear. Those dominant clonotypes were again the most abundant among CD3+CD56-NKG2C+ cells in a handful of donors, at about 28.3-65%.

Regarding this clonotype: The antigen it binds to is not known.

A commercial ELISA kit detecting HCMV-specific IgG in serum was used to determine HCMV serostatus. Peripheral blood mononuclear cells were isolated from blood by Ficoll density gradient centrifugation. Sequenced on an Illumina HiSeq 2000. The TCR beta cDNA libraries were made using 5'RACE template switching, a step that added both a universal primer site and unique molecular identifiers. cDNA synthesis was primed from the TCR beta constant segment, followed by two successive PCR amplification steps. The paper's processing steps were these. MIGEC was used to demultiplex reads and group the reads by UMI, and MiTCR was used to assemble and quantify clonotypes. To exclude erroneous sequences, any TCR cDNA sequence not supported by at least two reads was discarded. Downstream repertoire analysis used the tcR package, and clonotypes were matched across fractions by CDR3 nucleotide sequence plus V segment. VDJmatch was used to annotate antigen specificity against VDJdb, with one amino acid substitution in CDR3 allowed. TCRdb reanalyzed the reads, keeping one entry per CDR3 protein sequence and omitting DNA. TCRdb's processing, not the study's, gives the V and J calls here. This sample's listing comprises about 260,000 distinct CDR3 sequences. The top ten clones comprise roughly 4.2% of the sample.

The CDR3 goes from the cysteine to the phenylalanine over 12 residues. The nucleotide record is missing. The germline V gene (reference sequence) provides CDR1 DFQATT and CDR2 SNEGSKA. Recombination joined TRBV20-1 with TRBJ1-1. The sample taken for sequencing was blood T cells: a sorted CD56 or NKG2C T cell subset, CD4+ or CD8+ T cells, or bulk PBMC T cells (not recorded which). This TCR was sampled from a woman between 18 and 75 years old in good health. The CDR3 corresponds to CSATGGGAEAFF.